The rows below give T cell receptor beta chains drawn from one sample of a study of blood T cell repertoires in COVID-19. Produced via immunoSEQ multiplex PCR; TCRdb's table is partial and in-frame only. The sample contains about 280,000 clones, more than 85% of which appear only once. Sequencing input: PBMCs or T cells enriched from blood (not recorded which). These receptor sequences come from a man in his forties who had been exposed to COVID-19. The CDR3 runs from the conserved cysteine through the conserved F or W. Each record gives: clone size, D gene, J gene, V gene, CDR3 DNA, CDR3 protein. A D gene is named only where the DNA matches it firmly. Only part of the rows carry a size: once, few, many, or a class if the clone is expanded.

abundance: NA
d_gene: NA
j_gene: TRBJ1-4
v_gene: TRBV28
CDR3nt: TGTGCCAGCAGTACCTACAGGGAGATTGAAAAACTGTTTTTT
CDR3aa: CASSTYREIEKLFF

abundance: NA
d_gene: TRBD1
j_gene: TRBJ2-1
v_gene: TRBV10-3
CDR3nt: TGTGCCACCTCGGGACAGGCGAATGAGCAGTTCTTC
CDR3aa: CATSGQANEQFF

abundance: once
d_gene: NA
j_gene: TRBJ1-5
v_gene: TRBV5-1
CDR3nt: TGCGCCAGCAGCTTGGACAGCAGAAATCAGCCCCAGCATTTT
CDR3aa: CASSLDSRNQPQHF

abundance: NA
d_gene: NA
j_gene: TRBJ1-1
v_gene: TRBV29-1
CDR3nt: TGCAGCGGCGGGGGTATCACTGAAGCTTTCTTT
CDR3aa: CSGGGITEAFF

abundance: few
d_gene: NA
j_gene: TRBJ2-1
v_gene: TRBV5-1
CDR3nt: TGCGCCAGCAGCTTAGGAGTACCCGACAATGAGCAGTTCTTC
CDR3aa: CASSLGVPDNEQFF

abundance: NA
d_gene: TRBD2
j_gene: TRBJ2-5
v_gene: TRBV15
CDR3nt: TGTGCCACCAGCAGAGGGGATGGGGGGGTGAGAGACCAGTACTTC
CDR3aa: CATSRGDGGVRDQYF

abundance: NA
d_gene: NA
j_gene: TRBJ2-2
v_gene: TRBV2
CDR3nt: TGTGCCAGCAGAACGACCGGGACCGGGGAGCTGTTTTTT
CDR3aa: CASRTTGTGELFF

abundance: NA
d_gene: TRBD1
j_gene: TRBJ1-4
v_gene: TRBV28
CDR3nt: TGTGCCAGCAGTCCCCGGGACAGGGACAATGAAAAACTGTTTTTT
CDR3aa: CASSPRDRDNEKLFF

abundance: NA
d_gene: NA
j_gene: TRBJ2-1
v_gene: TRBV19
CDR3nt: TGTGCCAGTAGTATAGACAGGGGAATATACTTCTTC
CDR3aa: CASSIDRGIYFF

abundance: NA
d_gene: TRBD1
j_gene: TRBJ2-2
v_gene: TRBV14
CDR3nt: TGTGCCAGCAGCCACCTCCTGGGGCAGGGGGAACGAAAAGGGAACACCGGGGAGCTGTTTTTT
CDR3aa: CASSHLLGQGERKGNTGELFF

abundance: NA
d_gene: TRBD1
j_gene: TRBJ1-6
v_gene: TRBV5-1
CDR3nt: TGCGCCAGCAGCTTTATCACAGGGGCGAATAATTCACCCCTCCACTTT
CDR3aa: CASSFITGANNSPLHF

abundance: NA
d_gene: TRBD2
j_gene: TRBJ2-1
v_gene: TRBV28
CDR3nt: TGTGCCAGCAGGAGAGGCGGGAGCTCCTACAATGAGCAGTTCTTC
CDR3aa: CASRRGGSSYNEQFF

abundance: NA
d_gene: TRBD1
j_gene: TRBJ1-5
v_gene: TRBV28
CDR3nt: TGTGCCAGCAAGGGACAGCAACAGCCCCAGCATTTT
CDR3aa: CASKGQQQPQHF

abundance: NA
d_gene: NA
j_gene: TRBJ2-3
v_gene: TRBV28
CDR3nt: TGTGCCAGCAGCCCTCCCGGGGAAGATACGCAGTATTTT
CDR3aa: CASSPPGEDTQYF

abundance: NA
d_gene: TRBD2
j_gene: TRBJ2-4
v_gene: TRBV18
CDR3nt: TGTGCCAGCTCAACAGCGGGGGATAAAAACATTCAGTACTTC
CDR3aa: CASSTAGDKNIQYF

abundance: NA
d_gene: TRBD1
j_gene: TRBJ1-2
v_gene: TRBV9
CDR3nt: TGTGCCAGCAGCCCGGGACAGGGGGCAGGCTATGGCTACACCTTC
CDR3aa: CASSPGQGAGYGYTF

abundance: NA
d_gene: NA
j_gene: TRBJ2-3
v_gene: TRBV27
CDR3nt: TGTGCCAGCAGTGAACTGGACAGACCCACAGATACGCAGTATTTT
CDR3aa: CASSELDRPTDTQYF

abundance: NA
d_gene: TRBD1
j_gene: TRBJ2-7
v_gene: TRBV5-1
CDR3nt: TGCGCCAGCTCTCGACAGGGTACCAACGAGCAGTACTTC
CDR3aa: CASSRQGTNEQYF

abundance: NA
d_gene: NA
j_gene: TRBJ2-3
v_gene: TRBV28
CDR3nt: TGTGCCAGCAGCTTTAGCGGTACGGGAGATACGCAGTATTTT
CDR3aa: CASSFSGTGDTQYF

abundance: once
d_gene: NA
j_gene: TRBJ2-3
v_gene: TRBV4-2
CDR3nt: TGTGCCAGCAGCCAAGCCCCCCAGGCCGGCACAGATACGCAGTATTTT
CDR3aa: CASSQAPQAGTDTQYF

abundance: NA
d_gene: NA
j_gene: TRBJ2-7
v_gene: TRBV24-1
CDR3nt: TGTGCCACCAGTGACACCGGGACAAACTACGAGCAGTACTTC
CDR3aa: CATSDTGTNYEQYF

abundance: NA
d_gene: NA
j_gene: TRBJ2-3
v_gene: TRBV6-5
CDR3nt: TGTGCCAGCAGTTACGAAAGAGCAGATACGCAGTATTTT
CDR3aa: CASSYERADTQYF

abundance: few
d_gene: NA
j_gene: TRBJ2-2
v_gene: TRBV19
CDR3nt: TGTGCCAGTAGTATAGAGGGGGGTCTCACCGGGGAGCTGTTTTTT
CDR3aa: CASSIEGGLTGELFF

abundance: NA
d_gene: TRBD1
j_gene: TRBJ1-1
v_gene: TRBV19
CDR3nt: TGTGCCAGTAGTCCCCAAGTCTTACAGGGGGCGCGAACTGAAGCTTTCTTT
CDR3aa: CASSPQVLQGARTEAFF

abundance: NA
d_gene: NA
j_gene: TRBJ1-2
v_gene: TRBV18
CDR3nt: TGTGCCAGCTCACCACCGGAAAAAAGTGGTAGGAGGACCTTC
CDR3aa: CASSPPEKSGRRTF

abundance: NA
d_gene: NA
j_gene: TRBJ2-2
v_gene: TRBV5-6
CDR3nt: TGTGCCAGCAGCTCTATAAACACCGGGGAGCTGTTTTTT
CDR3aa: CASSSINTGELFF

abundance: NA
d_gene: NA
j_gene: TRBJ2-7
v_gene: TRBV9
CDR3nt: TGTGCCAGCAGCCCCCTAGGTAACTCCTACGAGCAGTACTTC
CDR3aa: CASSPLGNSYEQYF